These 30 T cell receptor beta chains share one sample of origin, sequenced in a study of T cell changes during pregnancy in multiple sclerosis. Generated by immunoSEQ multiplex PCR, the TCRdb table keeps only in-frame clones and is missing some. This sample has 90,000 or so clones, with roughly nine tenths found just once. The sequenced sample was peripheral blood, obtained in the first trimester of pregnancy. These TCRs come from a female donor with multiple sclerosis, enrolled in a pregnancy study.

J is TRBJ1-2 and V is TRBV5-4; TRBD1 matches 11 bases. The germline CDR1 and CDR2 sequences are SGHNT and YYREEE (reference sequence). Germline trimming cut 4 bases from V and 8 bases from J; bases unmatched to any gene: 10. The CDR3 is 15 residues long. CDR3 DNA: TGTGCCAGCAGCCAGGACAGGGGGCGCCCTTGGGGCTACACCTTC. Translating gives CASSQDRGRPWGYTF.

V and J are TRBV4-2 and TRBJ2-1; 9 nucleotides align to TRBD2. V shed 1 base, J shed 4 bases, and the junction held 8 bases outside the gene matches. The CDR3 is 17 amino acids. Germline-derived CDR1 and CDR2 are LGHNA and YNFKEQ. In DNA form, the CDR3 reads TGTGCCAGCAGCCAAGGGGGTAGCGGGAGTATGTACAATGAGCAGTTCTTC. Its protein product is CASSQGGSGSMYNEQFF.

This chain uses TRBV27 with TRBJ1-2; D gene unclear. The CDR3 extends over 13 amino acids. V lost 7 bases and J lost 8, with 17 bases in between. Germline CDR1 MNHEY, CDR2 SMNVEV (reference sequence). The CDR3 bases are TGTGCCAGCACCTCCTTCCGGGTCGTCGGCTACACCTTC. This gives the protein CASTSFRVVGYTF.

This clone came up once. The chain has TRBV9 and TRBJ2-3; a weak D match, TRBD2 (5 bases). Germline V gene sequence: CDR1 SGDLS, CDR2 YYNGEE. There are 15 residues in the CDR3. Trimming cost V 2 bases and J 0 bases, with 10 bases left between them. The CDR3 region has the DNA TGTGCCAGCAGCGTTAGCGCCGCTAGCACAGATACGCAGTATTTT. As protein: CASSVSAASTDTQYF.

The J gene is TRBJ2-2, the V gene TRBV29-1, with TRBD2 matching 10 bases. V trimming: 3 bases; J trimming: 3 bases; junction bases outside the gene matches: 4. The CDR3 runs 15 residues. Germline CDR1 is SQVTM and CDR2 is ANQGSEA. The CDR3 protein is CSVDLAGGDTGELFF. The CDR3 nucleotides are TGCAGCGTTGATTTAGCGGGAGGCGACACCGGGGAGCTGTTTTTT.

The chain is built from TRBV30 and TRBJ1-3; 10 bases align to TRBD1. Losses at the gene ends were 3 bases for V and 0 bases for J; bases not matched to a gene: 14. Germline-derived CDR1 and CDR2 are GTSNPN and SVGIG (reference sequence). The CDR3 is made up of 19 amino acids. CDR3 DNA sequence: TGTGCCTGGAGAAATCGGGTCGCCGGGACAGGGGCCTCTGGAAACACCATATATTTT. This translates into CAWRNRVAGTGASGNTIYF.

This sequence joins TRBV4-1 and TRBJ2-3; 12 positions match TRBD2. Germline CDR1 and CDR2: MGHRA and YSYEKL. The CDR3 totals 18 residues. V lost 2 bases, J lost 5 bases, and 11 bases stayed unmatched. The CDR3 here is CASSQPKGLAGLGDTQYF. Written as DNA, the CDR3 is TGCGCCAGCAGCCAACCTAAAGGACTAGCGGGACTGGGAGATACGCAGTATTTT.

The chain couples TRBV30 to TRBJ2-5, with a possible D match to TRBD1 (5 bases). V lost 4 bases, J lost 1 base, and 10 bases lay in between. Germline V gene data show CDR1 as GTSNPN and CDR2 as SVGIG (reference sequence). CDR3 length: 13 residues. CDR3 sequence (DNA): TGTGCCTGGACCAGGACAATCCAAGAGACCCAGTACTTC. Residues: CAWTRTIQETQYF.

CDR3 nucleotide sequence: TGTGCCAGCAGCGTACGCCCCAGGGAGACCCAGTACTTC. Its protein product is CASSVRPRETQYF. The chain couples TRBV9 to TRBJ2-5; D unresolved. Germline V gene sequence: CDR1 SGDLS, CDR2 YYNGEE. V shed 1 base and J shed 5 bases, with 9 bases lying between them. This CDR3 is built from 13 residues.

This rearrangement joins TRBV7-9 to TRBJ2-3, with D possibly matching TRBD2 (6 bases). Between the trimmed V and J ends, which lost 5 bases and 6 bases, there was a span of 18 bases. The germline CDR1 and CDR2 sequences are SEHNR and FQNEAQ (reference sequence). This CDR3 is built from 15 residues. CDR3 nucleotide sequence: TGTGCCAGCAGCCAGTGGGGGGAACAGTCGGATACGCAGTATTTT. As protein: CASSQWGEQSDTQYF.

This rearrangement joins TRBV23-1 to TRBJ2-7, with 10 bases identical to TRBD1. TRBV23-1 is assigned to the ORF class and has an uncertain function. J lost 2 bases, V lost 6 bases, and 1 base had no gene match. The CDR3 totals 13 residues. The CDR3 loop is CASRGQGPYEQYF. CDR3 sequence (DNA): TGCGCCAGCAGGGGACAGGGGCCCTACGAGCAGTACTTC.

The V and J genes are TRBV7-8 and TRBJ2-7; D is perhaps TRBD2 (5 bases). The CDR3 has 18 amino acids. Trimming cost V 1 base and J 6 bases, with 25 bases left between them. Looked up from germline, CDR1 is SGHVS and CDR2 is FQNEAQ. For the CDR3, the DNA is TGTGCCAGCAGCTTAGAGCGGAGGACCCCCGTTTTTCCGGGCGAGCAGTACTTC. It is translated as CASSLERRTPVFPGEQYF.

The V call is TRBV5-6, the J call TRBJ1-4; 9 bases are shared with TRBD1. This CDR3 comprises 15 residues. The germline V gene has CDR1 SGHDT and CDR2 YYEEEE. The V segment lost 2 bases and the J segment 7 bases; nucleotides outside the gene matches: 6. The CDR3 sequence: CASSLSGQGFEKLFF. In DNA, the CDR3 is TGTGCCAGCAGCTTATCGGGACAGGGTTTTGAAAAACTGTTTTTT.

This clone is termed medium-sized. The V and J genes are TRBV10-2 and TRBJ2-1; the match to TRBD2 covers 8 bases. The J segment lost 4 bases and the V segment lost 7 bases, leaving 3 bases of the junction unmatched. The germline CDR1 and CDR2 sequences are WSHSY and SAAADI. This CDR3 contains 13 residues. The CDR3 loop reads CASNQREYNEQFF. The CDR3 bases are TGCGCCAGCAACCAGCGGGAGTACAATGAGCAGTTCTTC.

This chain links TRBV6-4 with TRBJ2-1; 14 nucleotides align to TRBD2. The V and J ends lost 1 base and 9 bases, in that order; junction bases with no gene match: 2. This CDR3 spans 15 amino acids. Germline assignment: CDR1 MRHNA and CDR2 SNTAGT. DNA of the CDR3: TGTGCCAGCAGTGACTTGGGACTAGCGGGAGCTGAGCAGTTCTTC. It is translated as CASSDLGLAGAEQFF.

This rearrangement joins TRBV5-1 to TRBJ1-2; 10 nucleotides match TRBD1. V was pared by 4 bases and J by 5 bases, with 11 bases of the junction left unmatched. This CDR3 has 16 residues. CDR1 is SGHRS, CDR2 YFSETQ, per germline. This CDR3 is CASSEPGRDRGYGYTF. The CDR3 DNA is TGCGCCAGCAGCGAACCCGGCCGGGACAGGGGTTATGGCTACACCTTC.

The chain employs TRBV11-3 and TRBJ1-2; TRBD1 might be the D (6 bases). The CDR3 loop spans 13 amino acids. Per the germline V gene, CDR1 is SGHNT and CDR2 is YENEEA. V lost 6 bases and J lost 10, with 18 bases in between. The DNA of the CDR3 is TGTGCCAGCAGTCAACCGGGGGGCTTGGACTACACCTTC. Protein: CASSQPGGLDYTF. Drawing the rest from reference TRBV11-3 and TRBJ1-2, the complete variable domain is EAGVVQSPRYKIIEKKQPVAFWCNPISGHNTLYWYLQNLGQGPELLIRYENEEAVDDSQLPKDRFSAERLKGVDSTLKIQPAELGDSAVYLCASSQPGGLDYTFGSGTRLTVV.

Written as DNA, the CDR3 is TGTGCCAGCAGCTCCGGACTAGCTACAGATACGCAGTATTTT. Translating it yields CASSSGLATDTQYF. The rearrangement joins TRBV11-2 to TRBJ2-3; 8 bases are shared with TRBD2. V gave up 4 bases and J gave up 3 bases; unmatched junction bases: 3. Germline V gene lookup returns CDR1 SGHAT and CDR2 FQNNGV. The CDR3 contains 14 residues.

The count of this clone is one. This sequence joins TRBV6-1 and TRBJ2-7, with a tentative D call TRBD1 (6 bases). Germline values: CDR1 MNHNS, CDR2 SASEGT. CDR3 length: 14 residues. V lost 1 base and J lost 6, with 13 bases in between. DNA for the CDR3: TGTGCCAGCAGTGAAGTTAGCAGGGGACGCGAGCAGTACTTC. Encoded protein: CASSEVSRGREQYF.

The J gene is TRBJ2-7, the V gene TRBV18, with 10 bases lining up with TRBD2. CDR3 size: 15 residues. Losses at the gene ends were 2 bases for V and 3 bases for J; bases not matched to a gene: 4. The germline V gene encodes CDR1 KGHSH and CDR2 LQKENI. The CDR3 DNA reads as TGTGCCAGCTCACCATCAGCTAGCGGGAGCTACGAGCAGTACTTC. Translated: CASSPSASGSYEQYF.

The chain is built from TRBV28 and TRBJ1-4; D uncertain. The CDR3 covers 14 residues. Per the germline V gene, CDR1 is MDHEN and CDR2 is SYDVKM. V lost 5 bases and J lost 1, with 8 bases in between. CDR3 amino acids: CASSRSITNEKLFF. CDR3 DNA sequence: TGTGCCAGCAGTCGCTCTATAACTAATGAAAAACTGTTTTTT.

The chain employs TRBV6-5 and TRBJ2-6, with D possibly TRBD2 on 5 matching bases. The CDR3 is made up of 16 amino acids. Germline assignment: CDR1 MNHEY and CDR2 SVGAGI. Trimming shortened V by 0 bases and J by 0 bases, and 6 bases separated the two germline ends. This chain's CDR3 is CASSYSGDSGANVLTF. CDR3 nucleotide sequence: TGTGCCAGCAGTTACTCCGGGGACTCTGGGGCCAACGTCCTGACTTTC.

On this clone itself: Within the sample, other DNA sequences also encode this same CDR3. This chain joins TRBV4-1 and TRBJ2-2, with a tentative D call TRBD1 (5 bases). The CDR3 spans 13 residues. The V end was cut by 3 bases, the J end by 8 bases, with 10 bases between. CDR1 and CDR2 from the germline V gene are MGHRA and YSYEKL. The CDR3 spells CASSQERTGELFF. Written as DNA, the CDR3 is TGCGCCAGCAGCCAGGAAAGGACAGGGGAGCTGTTTTTT.

The table lists this clone with a count of one. The V call is TRBV30, the J call TRBJ2-7; a weak D match, TRBD2 (6 bases). The CDR3 covers 14 residues. Germline assignment: CDR1 GTSNPN and CDR2 SVGIG (reference sequence). The V and J ends lost 4 bases and 5 bases respectively, with 18 bases between them. The chain's CDR3 is CAWNHGGPKDEQYF. The CDR3 DNA reads as TGTGCCTGGAACCACGGAGGGCCCAAGGACGAGCAGTACTTC.

This clone was detected once. This chain links TRBV5-4 with TRBJ2-7; no reliable D call. The V gene's germline CDR1 is SGHNT and CDR2 YYREEE (reference sequence). The CDR3 has 14 residues. V lost 1 base to trimming and J lost 2 bases, with 10 bases between them. In nucleotides, the CDR3 is TGTGCCAGCAGCTTGTATGGCAAACCCTACGAGCAGTACTTC. Translated, it gives CASSLYGKPYEQYF.

This chain uses TRBV15 with TRBJ2-6; D is perhaps TRBD2 (6 bases). CDR3 length: 16 residues. Trimming left V 0 bases short and J 2 bases short, with 8 bases between. The germline CDR1 and CDR2 sequences are LNHNV and YYDKDF (reference sequence). CDR3 sequence: CATSRDGGTGANVLTF. For the CDR3, the DNA is TGTGCCACCAGCAGAGATGGGGGGACTGGGGCCAACGTCCTGACTTTC.

The V and J genes are TRBV5-1 and TRBJ2-1, with unresolved D. V was cut by 1 base and J by 0 bases, with 5 bases left in between. The CDR3 is 14 residues long. Germline V gene sequence: CDR1 SGHRS, CDR2 YFSETQ. Here the CDR3 reads CASSLSNSYNEQFF. The CDR3 DNA sequence: TGCGCCAGCAGCTTGTCCAACTCCTACAATGAGCAGTTCTTC.

The genes are TRBV5-1 and TRBJ2-1, with TRBD2 matching over 7 bases. Trimming at V came to 0 bases and at J to 4 bases, leaving 10 bases not matched to a gene. In germline, CDR1 is SGHRS, CDR2 YFSETQ. The CDR3 extends over 17 amino acids. The DNA for the CDR3 is TGCGCCAGCAGCTTGGTTGATTCTAGCGGAGTTTACAATGAGCAGTTCTTC. The encoded protein is CASSLVDSSGVYNEQFF.

The chain uses TRBV27 and TRBJ2-1; the match to TRBD2 covers 10 bases. Germline V gene data show CDR1 as MNHEY and CDR2 as SMNVEV (reference sequence). The CDR3 extends over 17 amino acids. V shed 5 bases and J 6 bases; nucleotides not matched to a gene: 13. The CDR3 sequence is CASSPLESSGSLNEQFF. DNA for the CDR3: TGTGCCAGCAGTCCCCTCGAGTCTAGCGGGAGCCTCAATGAGCAGTTCTTC.

The chain carries TRBV30 and TRBJ1-2, with 9 positions matching TRBD1. J gave up 2 bases and V 5 bases, and 6 bases lay outside the gene matches. CDR1 is GTSNPN and CDR2 is SVGIG in the germline V gene (reference sequence). The CDR3 is made up of 14 amino acids. This CDR3 is CAWEITGGNYGYTF. Here the CDR3 DNA reads TGTGCCTGGGAAATAACAGGGGGCAACTATGGCTACACCTTC.